This T cell receptor (beta chain) appears in the sequencing data of a study of blood T cell repertoires in COVID-19. Study in general: PBMCs, B-cell-depleted T cells, or T cells were the source of the cDNA or gDNA that made up the material.

Study processing details: Amplification with reference gene primers provided the estimates of nucleated cell counts. The assay was immunoSEQ multiplex PCR, and TCRdb's table has in-frame clones only and misses some. The V and J calls and the clone size are those of that table, but D and trimming were determined from the DNA. The data show approximately 240,000 clones, roughly 86% seen once. CDR1 and CDR2 (germline): SEHNR, FQNEAQ (reference sequence). Trimming stripped 5 bases from V and 3 bases from J, with 20 bases between. The CDR3 runs to 16 residues. The chain carries TRBV7-9 and TRBJ2-7; possible D gene TRBD1, 5 bases. The sequence derives from a woman in her 30s who had recovered from COVID-19. The sequencing input was peripheral blood. CDR3 loop: CASSPIIRQGNYEQYF. CDR3 coding DNA: TGTGCCAGCAGCCCTATCATCCGTCAGGGAAACTACGAGCAGTACTTC. Looking up the rest from reference TRBV7-9 and TRBJ2-7 gives the full variable domain: DTGVSQNPRHKITKRGQNVTFRCDPISEHNRLYWYRQTLGQGPEFLTYFQNEAQLEKSRLLSDRFSAERPKGSFSTLEIQRTEQGDSAMYLCASSPIIRQGNYEQYFGPGTRLTVT.